Sequencing of this T cell receptor beta chain was carried out in a study of cytomegalovirus exposure and HLA in healthy donors. Whole-study findings and limits: In vitro testing confirmed a few CMV-associated chains as specific for CMV antigens. Productive rates of about 90% or about 30% were seen for most TCR beta V segments in an earlier analysis.

As to this clone: Its antigen is as yet unknown.

The CDR3 runs 17 residues. Trimming cost V 4 bases and J 6 bases; bases outside gene matches: 13. CDR1 and CDR2 (germline): MGHRA, YSYEKL. Both 60 Vbeta primers and 13 Jbeta primers went into the PCR. Sequencing used immunoSEQ multiplex PCR; TCRdb keeps in-frame clones, though not all of them. Found here are about 140,000 clones, around 72% of them singletons; the top ten hold 1% to 1.5%. This TCR came from a woman in her thirties or forties in good health and CMV-seronegative. Sequencing input: PBMCs. The chain uses TRBV4-1 and TRBJ2-2; 8 positions match TRBD1. The CDR3 nucleotides are TGCGCCAGCAGCCTCGGACAGGGTGGGAGTGTTGCCGGGGAGCTGTTTTTT. The encoded protein is CASSLGQGGSVAGELFF.